The present TCR beta chain was sequenced within a study of blood T cell repertoires in COVID-19. Study summary: Whether acute or convalescent, the COVID-19 samples came from the United States, Italy and Spain.

Those enrolled, adults aged roughly 18 to 90 years, came from roughly 22 US areas. Clinical histories supplied by participants themselves formed the basis of cohort assignment. CDR1 is LGHDT and CDR2 is YNNKEL in the germline V gene (reference sequence). The CDR3 length is 14 residues. The ends were cut back, 3 bases at V and 1 base at J, with 9 bases in the middle. Under the authors' procedure: It was from reference gene primer amplification that nucleated cell counts were estimated. Produced via immunoSEQ multiplex PCR; TCRdb's table is partial and in-frame only. V and J calls and clone size come straight from that table; D and trimming were deduced from the DNA. This table has fewer than 350,000 clones, around 86% appearing once.

The genes are TRBV3-1 (or the pseudogene TRBV3-2) and TRBJ2-5, with D unresolved. The clonotype was recovered from a man aged 55-75 years who had recovered from COVID-19. Sequenced sample: PBMCs or T cells enriched from blood (not recorded which). The CDR3 spells CASSHRISQETQYF. The CDR3 nucleotides are TGTGCCAGCAGCCACAGAATCAGCCAAGAGACCCAGTACTTC.